The source of this TCR beta chain is a study of blood T cell repertoires in COVID-19. For the study at large: Nucleic acid was either cDNA or gDNA, and it came from T cells, B-cell-depleted T cells, or PBMCs.

The CDR3 length is 13 residues. Trimming removed 4 bases from V and 7 bases from J; junction bases left unmatched: 6. Per germline, CDR1 LGHDT and CDR2 YNNKEL (reference sequence). In the authors' workflow: By means of reference gene primer amplification, nucleated cell counts were estimated. The assay was immunoSEQ multiplex PCR, and TCRdb's table has in-frame clones only and misses some. The V and J calls and clone size were taken over from that table, and D and trimming were inferred from the DNA. The sample contains tens of thousands of clones, 75% to 90% of which appear only once. The TCR sequence derives from a human donor in a cohort sampled during active COVID-19. This rearrangement joins TRBV3-1 (or the pseudogene TRBV3-2) to TRBJ1-1, with 7 bases lining up with TRBD1. Sequenced material: peripheral blood. CDR3 in amino acids: CASSPGTVGEAFF. CDR3 in DNA: TGTGCCAGCAGCCCCGGGACAGTCGGTGAAGCTTTCTTT.